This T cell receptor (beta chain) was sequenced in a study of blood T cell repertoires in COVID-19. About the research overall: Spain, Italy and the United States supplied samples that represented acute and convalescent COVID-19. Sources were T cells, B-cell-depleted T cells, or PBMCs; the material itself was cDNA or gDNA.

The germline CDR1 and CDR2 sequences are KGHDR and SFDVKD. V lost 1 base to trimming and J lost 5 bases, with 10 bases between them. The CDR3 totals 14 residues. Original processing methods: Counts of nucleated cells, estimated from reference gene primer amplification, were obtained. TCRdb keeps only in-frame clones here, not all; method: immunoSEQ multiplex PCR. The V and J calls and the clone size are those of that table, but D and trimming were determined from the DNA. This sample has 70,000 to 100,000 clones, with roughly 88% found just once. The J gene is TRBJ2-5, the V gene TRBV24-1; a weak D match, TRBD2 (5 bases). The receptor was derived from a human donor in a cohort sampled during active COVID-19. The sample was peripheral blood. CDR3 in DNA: TGTGCCACCAGTGATTTATTGGGCGGGGAGACCCAGTACTTC. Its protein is CATSDLLGGETQYF.